These T cell receptor beta chains were read from a single sample in a study of chemoradiotherapy in HPV16-positive cancers. The table came from immunoSEQ multiplex PCR; TCRdb's copy has only in-frame clones and leaves some out. The data show 10,000 to 15,000 clones, 75% to 85% seen once. Sample collection was performed from a patient who underwent chemoradiotherapy. The receptor source for this set is a human donor with HPV-associated anogenital cancer. The CDR3 runs from the conserved cysteine through the conserved F or W. A D gene is named only where the DNA matches it firmly. For some rows the clone size is stated as once, few or many, or as a class when expanded; others skip it.

D gene | J gene | V gene | clone size | CDR3 protein | CDR3 DNA
. | TRBJ1-2 | TRBV6-5 | . | CASSDTPRAFYGYTF | TGTGCCAGCAGCGATACTCCCCGAGCCTTCTATGGCTACACCTTC
. | TRBJ2-7 | TRBV10-3 | . | CAISGNRVSNFQSYEQYF | TGTGCCATCAGTGGTAACAGGGTGTCAAACTTTCAATCCTACGAGCAGTACTTC
TRBD2 | TRBJ2-3 | TRBV5-6 | . | CASSIKTSGGAADTQYF | TGTGCCAGCAGCATAAAGACTAGCGGGGGGGCTGCAGATACGCAGTATTTT
. | TRBJ2-7 | TRBV2 | few | CASSPAYEQYF | TGTGCCAGCAGCCCAGCCTACGAGCAGTACTTC
. | TRBJ1-1 | TRBV15 | . | CATSRDPGSSTEAFF | TGTGCCACCAGCAGAGACCCAGGGAGTAGCACTGAAGCTTTCTTT
TRBD1 | TRBJ2-2 | TRBV9 | . | CASSVNQGDGELFF | TGTGCCAGCAGCGTGAATCAGGGGGACGGGGAGCTGTTTTTT
. | TRBJ1-1 | TRBV4-2 | once | CASSQGRGGDTEAFF | TGTGCCAGCAGCCAGGGCCGGGGGGGGGACACTGAAGCTTTCTTT
. | TRBJ2-7 | TRBV29-1 | . | CSVGFGGQKAYEQYF | TGCAGCGTTGGTTTCGGCGGACAGAAAGCCTACGAGCAGTACTTC
. | TRBJ1-2 | TRBV13 | . | CASSPGTDYGYTF | TGTGCCAGCAGCCCCGGGACGGACTATGGCTACACCTTC
. | TRBJ2-7 | TRBV6-1 | . | CASSEYEQYF | TGTGCCAGCAGTGAGTACGAGCAGTACTTC
TRBD1 | TRBJ2-6 | TRBV5-1 | . | CASSHGGTGRGGANVLTF | TGCGCCAGCAGCCATGGGGGGACAGGGCGGGGAGGGGCCAACGTCCTGACTTTC
. | TRBJ2-2 | TRBV7-9 | . | CASSLFGELFF | TGTGCCAGCAGCTTATTTGGGGAGCTGTTTTTT
. | TRBJ2-3 | TRBV6-5 | . | CASWSGEPTDTQYF | TGTGCCAGCTGGTCGGGGGAACCCACAGATACGCAGTATTTT
. | TRBJ1-2 | TRBV4-2 | few | CASTSKSSGQNGYTF | TGTGCCAGCACCTCCAAGTCATCAGGACAGAATGGCTACACCTTC
TRBD1 | TRBJ1-2 | TRBV7-2 | . | CASSFQVTGFLSYTF | TGTGCCAGCAGCTTCCAAGTGACAGGGTTTTTGAGCTACACCTTC
TRBD1 | TRBJ2-1 | TRBV5-1 | few | CASSLLGQGKYNEQFF | TGCGCCAGCAGCTTACTTGGACAGGGAAAGTACAATGAGCAGTTCTTC
. | TRBJ1-1 | TRBV14 | . | CAGSQGRGTEAFF | TGTGCCGGCAGCCAAGGGAGGGGCACTGAAGCTTTCTTT
TRBD1 | TRBJ1-2 | TRBV18 | . | CASSPTQGNYGYTF | TGTGCCAGCTCACCAACACAGGGGAACTATGGCTACACCTTC
. | TRBJ2-7 | TRBV13 | . | CASRGGESSYEQYF | TGTGCCAGCAGAGGTGGGGAGAGCTCCTACGAGCAGTACTTC
TRBD1 | TRBJ1-5 | TRBV4-3 | . | CASSQSWQGGQPQHF | TGCGCCAGCAGCCAAAGTTGGCAGGGGGGACAGCCCCAGCATTTT
. | TRBJ1-3 | TRBV4-3 | once | CASSQGTAGNTIYF | TGCGCCAGCAGCCAAGGAACCGCTGGAAACACCATATATTTT
. | TRBJ2-3 | TRBV5-5 | few | CASSLGGISTDTQYF | TGTGCCAGCAGCTTGGGGGGGATTAGCACAGATACGCAGTATTTT
. | TRBJ1-4 | TRBV6-5 | once | CASSGDGATNEKLFF | TGTGCCAGCAGTGGGGACGGGGCAACTAATGAAAAACTGTTTTTT
TRBD1 | TRBJ1-4 | TRBV2 | . | CASNRDRDEKLFF | TGTGCCAGCAATAGGGACAGGGATGAAAAACTGTTTTTT
TRBD2 | TRBJ2-2 | TRBV11-1 | . | CASSQTSGGNTGELFF | TGTGCCAGCAGCCAGACTAGCGGGGGGAACACCGGGGAGCTGTTTTTT
TRBD1 | TRBJ1-3 | TRBV2 | few | CASSPRDSYTIYF | TGTGCCAGCAGCCCCCGGGACAGTTACACCATATATTTT
. | TRBJ2-7 | TRBV27 | . | CASSSGPYYEQYF | TGTGCCAGCAGTTCGGGACCGTACTACGAGCAGTACTTC
. | TRBJ1-1 | TRBV9 | once | CASSVGTANTEAFF | TGTGCCAGCAGCGTTGGGACGGCGAACACTGAAGCTTTCTTT
. | TRBJ1-1 | TRBV19 | . | CASSRPAAFEAFF | TGTGCCAGTAGCCGCCCCGCCGCGTTTGAAGCTTTCTTT
. | TRBJ2-7 | TRBV11-3 | . | CASSPGGNNYEQYF | TGTGCCAGCAGCCCTGGCGGTAATAACTACGAGCAGTACTTC
. | TRBJ2-5 | TRBV11-3 | . | CASSLGWGGGETQYF | TGTGCCAGCAGCTTAGGATGGGGTGGGGGAGAGACCCAGTACTTC
TRBD1 | TRBJ1-2 | TRBV30 | . | CAWSVQGGLNYGYTF | TGTGCCTGGAGTGTACAGGGGGGGCTTAACTATGGCTACACCTTC
. | TRBJ1-1 | TRBV11-2 | few | CATKETGDTEAFF | TGTGCCACCAAAGAGACAGGTGACACTGAAGCTTTCTTT
. | TRBJ1-2 | TRBV19 | once | CASSFVEGFEGYGYTF | TGTGCCAGTAGTTTTGTCGAGGGGTTTGAAGGCTATGGCTACACCTTC
. | TRBJ2-1 | TRBV4-3 | . | CASSQDWRRDEQFF | TGCGCCAGCAGCCAAGATTGGCGTAGGGATGAGCAGTTCTTC
TRBD2 | TRBJ2-2 | TRBV7-6 | . | CASSLLAGGTGELFF | TGTGCCAGCAGCTTGTTAGCGGGGGGAACCGGGGAGCTGTTTTTT
TRBD1 | TRBJ2-7 | TRBV5-1 | . | CASSLASSGQGGREQYF | TGCGCCAGCAGCTTGGCATCATCGGGACAGGGTGGCCGCGAGCAGTACTTC
. | TRBJ2-7 | TRBV12-5 | . | CASGPRGAVHEQYF | TGTGCTAGTGGTCCGAGGGGGGCCGTCCACGAGCAGTACTTC
TRBD1 | TRBJ1-5 | TRBV19 | . | CASIDRGGSAQHF | TGTGCCAGTATTGACAGGGGTGGTTCTGCCCAGCATTTT
TRBD2 | TRBJ2-1 | TRBV11-2 | few | CASSPGGGLGQFF | TGTGCCAGCAGCCCTGGGGGGGGATTGGGGCAGTTCTTC
TRBD1 | TRBJ1-2 | TRBV2 | few | CASTETGVSNYGYTF | TGTGCCAGCACGGAGACAGGGGTCTCTAACTATGGCTACACCTTC
TRBD2 | TRBJ2-3 | TRBV19 | . | CASRGDPAGGYDTQYF | TGTGCCAGTAGGGGGGACCCAGCGGGGGGGTATGATACGCAGTATTTT
. | TRBJ1-6 | TRBV9 | . | CASSVGSARNSPLHF | TGTGCCAGCAGCGTAGGTTCGGCCCGTAATTCACCCCTCCACTTT
TRBD2 | TRBJ2-5 | TRBV5-1 | . | CASSLAGGELETQYF | TGCGCCAGCAGCCTAGCGGGGGGGGAGTTGGAGACCCAGTACTTC
TRBD1 | TRBJ2-4 | TRBV11-2 | . | CASSPSQGAHIQYF | TGTGCCAGCAGCCCTTCACAGGGGGCCCACATTCAGTACTTC